This TCR beta chain was identified during a study of CD8+ T cells in alopecia areata. Study observations and caveats: Affected scalp, especially in alopecia totalis/universalis, had a higher clonality than normal scalp did. In patients, TCRs were shared less clearly than in mice, and HLA may possibly be involved. Scalp repertoires also include resident alphabeta T cells from normal skin.

Turning to this clone: Antigen specificity is unknown. The sample holds other DNA sequences that translate to the same CDR3.

Sorting of PBMCs yielded the CD4+ and CD8+ T cells. RNA was extracted and reverse transcribed into cDNA as the sequencing template. Some clones are missing from TCRdb's copy, which holds only in-frame ones; the method was immunoSEQ multiplex PCR. The profile covers over 150,000 clones, with about 61% appearing a single time and around 5% taken by the ten largest. Sequencing was carried out using CD8+ T cells sorted from blood. The TCR originated in a human donor in good health.

CDR3 in DNA: TGTGCCACCAGCAGAGATCGGCTGGCAGGATCAAACTACGAGCAGTACTTC. Protein sequence: CATSRDRLAGSNYEQYF. The J gene is TRBJ2-7, the V gene TRBV15; the D is unclear. The ends were cut back, 0 bases at V and 3 bases at J, with 18 bases in the middle. This CDR3 comprises 17 residues. Germline assignment: CDR1 LNHNV and CDR2 YYDKDF (reference sequence).